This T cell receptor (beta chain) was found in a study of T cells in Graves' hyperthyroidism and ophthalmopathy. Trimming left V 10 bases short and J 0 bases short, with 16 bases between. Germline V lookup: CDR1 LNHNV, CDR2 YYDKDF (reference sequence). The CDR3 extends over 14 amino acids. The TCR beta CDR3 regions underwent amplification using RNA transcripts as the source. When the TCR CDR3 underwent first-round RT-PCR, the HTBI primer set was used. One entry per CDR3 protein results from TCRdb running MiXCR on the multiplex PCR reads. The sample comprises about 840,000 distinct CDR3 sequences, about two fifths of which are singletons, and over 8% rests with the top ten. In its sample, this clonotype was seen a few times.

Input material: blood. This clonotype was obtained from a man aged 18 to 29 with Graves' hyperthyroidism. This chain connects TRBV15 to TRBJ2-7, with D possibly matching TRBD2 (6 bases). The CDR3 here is CASSGTQSSYEQYF. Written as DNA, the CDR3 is TGTGCCAGCAGTGGGACTCAAAGCTCCTACGAGCAGTACTTC.